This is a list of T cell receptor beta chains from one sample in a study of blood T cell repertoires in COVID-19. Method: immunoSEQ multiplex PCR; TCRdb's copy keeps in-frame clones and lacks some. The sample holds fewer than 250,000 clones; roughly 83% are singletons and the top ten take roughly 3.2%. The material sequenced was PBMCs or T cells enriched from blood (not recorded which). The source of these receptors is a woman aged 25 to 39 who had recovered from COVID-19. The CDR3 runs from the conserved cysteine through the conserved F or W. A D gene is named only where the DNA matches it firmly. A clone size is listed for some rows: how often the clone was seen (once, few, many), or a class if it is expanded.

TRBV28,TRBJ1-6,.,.,TGTGCCAGCAGTTCCACCGGATTGGGCCTTGATAATTCACCCCTCCACTTT,CASSSTGLGLDNSPLHF
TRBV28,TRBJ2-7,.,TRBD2,TGTGCCAGCAGTTTAAGGCTAGCGGGAACCTACGAGCAGTACTTC,CASSLRLAGTYEQYF
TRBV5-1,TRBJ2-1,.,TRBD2,TGCGCCAGCAGCTTGTATCCAGGGACTAGCAATGAGCAGTTCTTC,CASSLYPGTSNEQFF
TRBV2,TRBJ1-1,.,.,TGTGCCAGCAGCCGCCTATGGCAGGGGACCACTGAAGCTTTCTTT,CASSRLWQGTTEAFF
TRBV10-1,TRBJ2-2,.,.,TGCGCCAGCAGTGAGAGGCAGGCAGGGACCGGGGAGCTGTTTTTT,CASSERQAGTGELFF
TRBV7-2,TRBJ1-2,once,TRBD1,TGTGCCAGCAGCGCTTACAGGGGATCTAACTATGGCTACACCTTC,CASSAYRGSNYGYTF
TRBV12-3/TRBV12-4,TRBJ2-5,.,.,TGTGCCAGCGGCAGGGCGGTGGAGACCCAGTACTTC,CASGRAVETQYF
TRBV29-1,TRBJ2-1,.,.,TGCAGCGTTGTGTCCGGGGTCGCCTACAATGAGCAGTTCTTC,CSVVSGVAYNEQFF
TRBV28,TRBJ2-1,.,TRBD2,TGTGCCAGCAGTTCTCCGACTAGCGGGGGATACAATGAGCAGTTCTTC,CASSSPTSGGYNEQFF
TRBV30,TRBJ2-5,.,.,TGTGCCTGGAGTGTACACAGCGGCCAAGAGACCCAGTACTTC,CAWSVHSGQETQYF
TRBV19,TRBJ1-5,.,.,TGTGCCAGTACCCCCAGGACAGATTATAGCAATCAGCCCCAGCATTTT,CASTPRTDYSNQPQHF
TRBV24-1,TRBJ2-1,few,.,TGTGCCACCACCAGCGGGCCTCTCTCCTACAATGAGCAGTTCTTC,CATTSGPLSYNEQFF
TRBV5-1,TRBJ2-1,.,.,TGCGCCAGCAGCGTGCGACTTCTGGGACTTCAAAACAATGAGCAGTTCTTC,CASSVRLLGLQNNEQFF
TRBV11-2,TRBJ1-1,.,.,TGTGCCAGCAGCTTTAGTGGGAGCTACACTGAAGCTTTCTTT,CASSFSGSYTEAFF
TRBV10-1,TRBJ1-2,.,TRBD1,TGCGCCAGCAGTGGGAACCAACTGGACAGGGGTCTGTCGAGCTATGGCTACACCTTC,CASSGNQLDRGLSSYGYTF
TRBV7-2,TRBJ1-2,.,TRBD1,TGTGCCAGCACCGGGACAGGCAACTATGGCTACACCTTC,CASTGTGNYGYTF
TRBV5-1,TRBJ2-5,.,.,TGCGCCAGCAGCTTGGCCGGGAATAGCGGCCAAGAGACCCAGTACTTC,CASSLAGNSGQETQYF
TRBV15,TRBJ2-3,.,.,TGTGCCACCAGCAGAGGCGGCGCTAGCACAGATACGCAGTATTTT,CATSRGGASTDTQYF
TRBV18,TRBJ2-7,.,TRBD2,TGTGCCAGCTCACCCCGGGCTAGCGGGAGGGCCTACGAGCAGTACTTC,CASSPRASGRAYEQYF
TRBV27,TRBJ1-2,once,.,TGTGCCAGCAGTTTATCGATGGGCCATAACTATGGCTACACCTTC,CASSLSMGHNYGYTF
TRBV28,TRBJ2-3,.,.,TGTGCCAGCAGTTTGAGTTCAGGGCTCCTCTTCACAGATACGCAGTATTTT,CASSLSSGLLFTDTQYF
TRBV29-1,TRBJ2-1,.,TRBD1,TGCAGCGTCCCACGGGACAGGTTCTACAATGAGCAGTTCTTC,CSVPRDRFYNEQFF
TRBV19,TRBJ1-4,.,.,TGTGCCAGACAGGTTAATGAAAAACTGTTTTTT,CARQVNEKLFF
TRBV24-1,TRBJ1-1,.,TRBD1,TGTGCCACCAGTGATTTCTCCCAGGGGGCTACTCGGGCTTTCTTT,CATSDFSQGATRAFF
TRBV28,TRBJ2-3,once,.,TGTGCCAGCAGTTTAACAGGGTCTTTCACAGATACGCAGTATTTT,CASSLTGSFTDTQYF
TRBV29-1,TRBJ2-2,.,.,TGCAGCGTTGTCGCCGGGGTGGCCGGGGAGCTGTTTTTT,CSVVAGVAGELFF
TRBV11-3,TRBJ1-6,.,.,TGTGCCAGCAGCTTAGATCCCCTAGCACCCCTCCACTTT,CASSLDPLAPLHF
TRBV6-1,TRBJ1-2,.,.,TGTGCCAGCAGTGAAGCGGGGCCTAAAGGTTATGGCTACACCTTC,CASSEAGPKGYGYTF
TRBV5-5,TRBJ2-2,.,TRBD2,TGTGCCAGCACCCAATGGGGGCTAGCGGGAGCCGGGGAGCTGTTTTTT,CASTQWGLAGAGELFF
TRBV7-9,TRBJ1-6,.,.,TGTGCCAGCAGAGCACCCCCCACAGGGTCGAATTCACCCCTCCACTTT,CASRAPPTGSNSPLHF
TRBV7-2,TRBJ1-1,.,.,TGTGCCAGCAGCCGTTATTACTTAGAGGCGAGTTTGAACACTGAAGCTTTCTTT,CASSRYYLEASLNTEAFF
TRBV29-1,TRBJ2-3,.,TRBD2,TGCAGCGTTGCCGGCGGACTAGCGGGGGGCCAGACAGATACGCAGTATTTT,CSVAGGLAGGQTDTQYF
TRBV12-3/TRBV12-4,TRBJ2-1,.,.,TGTGCCAGCAGAGCAGGGGTGCGGGAGCAGTTCTTC,CASRAGVREQFF
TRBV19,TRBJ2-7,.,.,TGTGCCAGTAGTCCAAAGTCCTACGTCGAGCAGTACTTC,CASSPKSYVEQYF
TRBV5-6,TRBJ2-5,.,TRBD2,TGTGCCAGCAGCTTGGAATCGAGCGGGGGGGAGACCCAGTACTTC,CASSLESSGGETQYF
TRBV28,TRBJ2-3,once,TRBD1,TGTGCCAGCAGTTCCCGGGACAGGGGGTTAGATACGCAGTATTTT,CASSSRDRGLDTQYF
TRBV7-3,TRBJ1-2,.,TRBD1,TGTGCCAGCAGCTTTTCAGGGGGCTTTGATGGCTACACCTTC,CASSFSGGFDGYTF
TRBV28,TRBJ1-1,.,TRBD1,TGTGCCAGCCTTTGGACAGGGGGCATGAGCACTGAAGCTTTCTTT,CASLWTGGMSTEAFF
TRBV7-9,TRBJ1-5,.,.,TGTGCCAGCAGCTTAGTCGGTCAGCCCCAGCATTTT,CASSLVGQPQHF
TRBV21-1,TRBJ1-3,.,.,TGTGCCAGCAGAGTGGTTCGGGGACACCTGATAGCAAACACCATATATTTT,CASRVVRGHLIANTIYF
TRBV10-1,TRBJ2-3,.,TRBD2,TGCGCCAGCAGTGAAAGGTCGGGGGGGCGCACAGATACGCAGTATTTT,CASSERSGGRTDTQYF
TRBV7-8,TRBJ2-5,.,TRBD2,TGTGCCAGCTCCACGGGACTAGTGTACCAAGAGACCCAGTACTTC,CASSTGLVYQETQYF
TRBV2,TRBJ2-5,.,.,TGTGCCAGCAGTGAAGGGAGCTACCCGCAAGAGACCCAGTACTTC,CASSEGSYPQETQYF
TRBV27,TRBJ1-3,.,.,TGTGCCAGTCAGGGCCTCTCTGGAAACACCATATATTTT,CASQGLSGNTIYF
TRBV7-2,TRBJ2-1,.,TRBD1,TGTGCCAGCAGCTTACGGACGGGACAGGGTAACAATGAGCAGTTCTTC,CASSLRTGQGNNEQFF
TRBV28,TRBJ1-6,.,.,TGTGCCAGCAGTTTAGAGGGAGTGAGAGCCCTCCACTTT,CASSLEGVRALHF
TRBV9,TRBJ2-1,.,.,TGTGCCAGCAGCGCCCGTGCTAGTAGCGGCCGGTTCTTC,CASSARASSGRFF
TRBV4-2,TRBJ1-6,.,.,TGTGCCAGCAGCCTCCGGAGGGGGGGGGATAATTCACCCCTCCACTTT,CASSLRRGGDNSPLHF
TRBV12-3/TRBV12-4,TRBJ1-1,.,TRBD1,TGTGCCAGCAGTATTAAGCAGGGGGCAGTCTTT,CASSIKQGAVF
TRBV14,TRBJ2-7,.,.,TGTGCCAGCAGCAGGGGTTTGGGCGAGCAGTACTTC,CASSRGLGEQYF
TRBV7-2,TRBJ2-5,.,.,TGTGCCAGCAGCCCTCCCCGAGGCAGAGAGACCCAGTACTTC,CASSPPRGRETQYF
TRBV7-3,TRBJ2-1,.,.,TGTGCCAGCAGCTTAAGGGAGCGTACCTACAATGAGCAGTTCTTC,CASSLRERTYNEQFF
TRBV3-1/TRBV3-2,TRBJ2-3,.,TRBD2,TGTGCCAGCAGCCAAGGGGAGGGGTCGATCCGACAGTATTTT,CASSQGEGSIRQYF
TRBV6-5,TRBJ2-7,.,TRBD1,TGTGCCAGCATTGCTCGACAGGGCCTATACGAGCAGTACTTC,CASIARQGLYEQYF
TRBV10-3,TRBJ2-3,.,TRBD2,TGTGCCATCGGGACTAGCGCAGATACGCAGTATTTT,CAIGTSADTQYF